The sequence of this TCR beta chain was determined in a study of shared clonotypes between healthy human individuals. For this clone: Its antigen is unidentified.

Whole-study results and caveats: With a handful of donors compared, 4% to 5% of naive CD4 clonotypes were shared. The authors sampled blood alone, and tissue repertoires likely differ. Larger estimated richness was generally recorded for naive subsets relative to memory subsets.

The protocol was immunoSEQ multiplex PCR, while the TCRdb copy is restricted to in-frame clones and leaves out a portion. Found here are about 1.5 million clones, about 96% of them singletons; the top ten hold 0.95% to 1.5%. This CDR3 has 16 amino acids. J lost 0 bases, V lost 7 bases, and 7 bases had no gene match. Germline CDR1 is SGHRS and CDR2 is YFSETQ. Donors included only healthy HIV-negative adults lacking recent acute infections or vaccinations. The chain carries TRBV5-1 and TRBJ2-2, with 9 positions matching TRBD1. The sample consisted of naive CD4+ T cells sorted from blood. As to subset: CD45RA+ positively selected. The TCR sequence derives from a man in his thirties or forties in good health. CDR3 protein: CASLPTGGSNTGELFF. The CDR3, as DNA: TGCGCCAGCTTACCGACAGGGGGATCGAACACCGGGGAGCTGTTTTTT.